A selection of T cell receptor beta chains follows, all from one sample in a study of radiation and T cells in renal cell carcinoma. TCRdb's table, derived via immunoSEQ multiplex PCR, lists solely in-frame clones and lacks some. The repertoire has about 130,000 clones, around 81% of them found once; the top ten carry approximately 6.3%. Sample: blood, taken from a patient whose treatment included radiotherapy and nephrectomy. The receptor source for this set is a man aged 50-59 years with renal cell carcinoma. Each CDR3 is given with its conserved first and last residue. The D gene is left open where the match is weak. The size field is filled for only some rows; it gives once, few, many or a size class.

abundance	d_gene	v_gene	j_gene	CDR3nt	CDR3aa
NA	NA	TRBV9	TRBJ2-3	TGTGCCAGCAGCGTAGGGGCGGGGTCCACAGATACGCAGTATTTT	CASSVGAGSTDTQYF
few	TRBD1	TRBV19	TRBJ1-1	TGTGCCAGTAGTATAGATCGGGACAGTGAAGCTTTCTTT	CASSIDRDSEAFF
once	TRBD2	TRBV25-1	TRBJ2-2	TGTGCCAGCAGTGTTAAAGCCGGGACTATTGCTTACGGGGAGCTGTTTTTT	CASSVKAGTIAYGELFF
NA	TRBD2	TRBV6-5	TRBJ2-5	TGTGCCAGCAGTTACTCGCCCACTAGCGGCCAAGAGACCCAGTACTTC	CASSYSPTSGQETQYF
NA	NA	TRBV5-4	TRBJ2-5	TGTGCCAGCAGCTTGGGGGCCGGGTCAAAAGAGACCCAGTACTTC	CASSLGAGSKETQYF
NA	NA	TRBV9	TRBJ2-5	TGTGCCAGCAGCGTTGATCCTTTCCAAGAGACCCAGTACTTC	CASSVDPFQETQYF
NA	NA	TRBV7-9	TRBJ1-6	TGTGCCAGCAGCTTAGGCCCCAGTACCCATTCACCCCTCCACTTT	CASSLGPSTHSPLHF
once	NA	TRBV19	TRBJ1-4	TGTGCCAGCCACCACATTACAACTAATGAAAAACTGTTTTTT	CASHHITTNEKLFF
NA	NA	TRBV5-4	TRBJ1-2	TGTGCCAGCAGCACCTTCACGGGAAGCAACTATGGCTACACCTTC	CASSTFTGSNYGYTF
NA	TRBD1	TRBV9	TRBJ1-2	TGTGCCAGCAGCGCGGTGACAGGGTATGGCTACACCTTC	CASSAVTGYGYTF
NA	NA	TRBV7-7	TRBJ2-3	TGTGCTAGCAGTAGACAGGAATTGGATACGCAGTATTTT	CASSRQELDTQYF
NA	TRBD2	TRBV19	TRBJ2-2	TGTGCCAGTAGTATTAGCGGGAGGATCACCGGGGAGCTGTTTTTT	CASSISGRITGELFF
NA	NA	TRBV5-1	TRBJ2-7	TGCGCCAGCAGCTTGTTAGGGGAGCAGTACTTC	CASSLLGEQYF
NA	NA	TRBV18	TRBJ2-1	TGTGCCAGCTCACCACTCTCCGGGAATGAGCAGTTCTTC	CASSPLSGNEQFF
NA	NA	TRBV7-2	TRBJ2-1	TGTGCCAGCAGCTTATACGGGGAATACAATGAGCAGTTCTTC	CASSLYGEYNEQFF